What follows are 3 T cell receptor beta chains derived from one specimen sequenced in a study of breast tumors, draining lymph nodes, adjacent tissues (dated by TCRdb to 2016 to 2018). The protocol used for the library was multiplex PCR. The reads were generated on an Illumina HiSeq 2000. TCRdb reworked the public reads: Q25 trimming with fastp, MiXCR clone assembly, productive beta chains retained. Duplicate CDR3 protein sequences are folded into a single record with the most common DNA and genes. The sample contains around 300,000 distinct CDR3 sequences, around 31% of them found a single time. The ten largest clones represent over 0.95% of the sample. The axillary draining lymph nodes of breast cancer patients were the source of the lymph node samples. Sequenced sample: axillary lymph node tissue. These receptors originate from a female donor with breast cancer. Some clones in this sample may be carry-over from other donors' samples.

Points on this clonotype: Mismatch with germline at one junction end may stem from a read error. V and J are TRBV7-7 and TRBJ2-1, with TRBD1 matching 8 bases. Germline V gene lookup returns CDR1 SSHAT and CDR2 FNYEAQ (reference sequence). CDR3 length: 15 residues. The CDR3 reads CASSQDRGPNNEQFF. The DNA of the CDR3 is TGTGCTAGCAGCCAAGACAGGGGCCCCAACAATGAGCAGTTCTTC.

The table lists this clonotype with a count of one. The V call is TRBV7-9, the J call TRBJ1-4, with TRBD1 matching 7 bases. This CDR3 has 15 amino acids. Looked up from germline, CDR1 is SEHNR and CDR2 is FQNEAQ (reference sequence). This chain's CDR3 is CARWTGRRINEKLFF. Written as DNA, the CDR3 is TGTGCTAGATGGACAGGCAGACGAATTAATGAAAAACTGTTTTTT.

For this clonotype: A much larger clonotype is one base distant, so this may be a read error. In DNA form, the CDR3 reads TGTGCCAGCAGCTTAATTGGGACAGTCTACGAGCGGTACTTC. It encodes CASSLIGTVYERYF. This sequence joins TRBV11-2 and TRBJ2-7; 7 nucleotides align to TRBD1. Germline assignment: CDR1 SGHAT and CDR2 FQNNGV. The CDR3 spans 14 residues. The full variable domain, with the rest looked up from reference TRBV11-2 and TRBJ2-7, is EAGVAQSPRYKIIEKRQSVAFWCNPISGHATLYWYQQILGQGPKLLIQFQNNGVVDDSQLPKDRFSAERLKGVDSTLKIQPAKLEDSAVYLCASSLIGTVYERYFGPGTRLTVT.